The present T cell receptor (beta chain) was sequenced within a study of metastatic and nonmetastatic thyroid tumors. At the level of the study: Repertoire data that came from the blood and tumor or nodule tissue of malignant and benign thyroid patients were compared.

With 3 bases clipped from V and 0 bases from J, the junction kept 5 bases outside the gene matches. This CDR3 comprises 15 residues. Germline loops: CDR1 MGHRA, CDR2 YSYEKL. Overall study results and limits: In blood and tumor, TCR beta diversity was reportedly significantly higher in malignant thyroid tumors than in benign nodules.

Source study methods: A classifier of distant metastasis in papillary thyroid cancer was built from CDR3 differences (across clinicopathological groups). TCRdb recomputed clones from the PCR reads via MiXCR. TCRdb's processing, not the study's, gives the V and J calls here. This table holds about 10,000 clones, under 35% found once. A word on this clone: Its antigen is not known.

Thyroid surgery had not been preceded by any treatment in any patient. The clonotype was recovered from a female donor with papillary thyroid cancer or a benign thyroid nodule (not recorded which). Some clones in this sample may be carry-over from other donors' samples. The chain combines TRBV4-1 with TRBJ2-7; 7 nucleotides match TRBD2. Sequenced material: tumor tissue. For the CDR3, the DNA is TGCGCCAGCAGCCAGCCTAGCGGTAACTCCTACGAGCAGTACTTC. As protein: CASSQPSGNSYEQYF.